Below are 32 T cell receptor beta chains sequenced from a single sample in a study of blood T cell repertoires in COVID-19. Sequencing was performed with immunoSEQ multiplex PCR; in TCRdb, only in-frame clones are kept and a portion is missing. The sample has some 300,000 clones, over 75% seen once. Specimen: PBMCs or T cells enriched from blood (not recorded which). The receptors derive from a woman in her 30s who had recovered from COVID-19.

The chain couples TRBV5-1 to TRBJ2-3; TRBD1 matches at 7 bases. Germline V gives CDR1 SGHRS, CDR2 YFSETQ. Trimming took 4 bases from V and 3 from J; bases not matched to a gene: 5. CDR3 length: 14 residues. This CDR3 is CASSQGGGTDTQYF. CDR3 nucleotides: TGCGCCAGCAGCCAAGGGGGCGGGACAGATACGCAGTATTTT.

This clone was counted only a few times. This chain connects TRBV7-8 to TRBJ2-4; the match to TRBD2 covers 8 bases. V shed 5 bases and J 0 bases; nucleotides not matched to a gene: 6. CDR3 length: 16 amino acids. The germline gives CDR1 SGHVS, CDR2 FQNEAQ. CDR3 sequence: CASSHTSGVAKNIQYF. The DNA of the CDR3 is TGTGCCAGCAGCCATACTAGCGGAGTAGCCAAAAACATTCAGTACTTC.

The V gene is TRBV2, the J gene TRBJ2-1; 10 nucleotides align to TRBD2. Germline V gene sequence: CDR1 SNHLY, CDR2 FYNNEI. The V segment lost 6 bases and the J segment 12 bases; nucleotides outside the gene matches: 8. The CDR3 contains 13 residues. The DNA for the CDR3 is TGTGCCAGCAGGGCTAGCGGGGGTGGAGGGCAGTTCTTC. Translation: CASRASGGGGQFF.

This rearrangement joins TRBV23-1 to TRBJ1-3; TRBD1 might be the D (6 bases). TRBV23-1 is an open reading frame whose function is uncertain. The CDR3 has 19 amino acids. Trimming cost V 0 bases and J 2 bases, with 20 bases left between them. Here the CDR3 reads CASSQSPPLQGSAGNTIYF. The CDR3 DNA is TGCGCCAGCAGTCAATCCCCACCTTTACAGGGTTCGGCTGGAAACACCATATATTTT.

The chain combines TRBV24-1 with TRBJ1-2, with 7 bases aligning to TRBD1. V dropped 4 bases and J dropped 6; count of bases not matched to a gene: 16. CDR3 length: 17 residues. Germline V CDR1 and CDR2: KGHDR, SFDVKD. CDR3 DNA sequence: TGTGCCACCAGTGACCGACGGGACAGTTCGGGTGCAGATGGCTACACCTTC. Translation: CATSDRRDSSGADGYTF.

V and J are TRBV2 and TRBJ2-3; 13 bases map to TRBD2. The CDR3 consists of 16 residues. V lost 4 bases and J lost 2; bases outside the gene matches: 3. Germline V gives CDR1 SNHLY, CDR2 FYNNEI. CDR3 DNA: TGTGCCAGCAGTGCACTAGCGGGGGGGATCACAGATACGCAGTATTTT. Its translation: CASSALAGGITDTQYF.

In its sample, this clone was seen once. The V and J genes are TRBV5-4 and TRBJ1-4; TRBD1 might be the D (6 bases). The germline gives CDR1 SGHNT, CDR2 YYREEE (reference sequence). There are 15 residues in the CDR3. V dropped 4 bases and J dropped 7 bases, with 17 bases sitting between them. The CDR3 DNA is TGTGCCAGCAGCATGGGGCCAGGGGTTAGTGAAAAACTGTTTTTT. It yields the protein CASSMGPGVSEKLFF.

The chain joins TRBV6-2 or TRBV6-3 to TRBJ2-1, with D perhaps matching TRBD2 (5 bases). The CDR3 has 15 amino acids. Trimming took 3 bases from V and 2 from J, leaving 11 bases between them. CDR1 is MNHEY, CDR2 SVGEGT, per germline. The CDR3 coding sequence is TGTGCCAGCAGTTATGCCGCGGGCCCCTACAATGAGCAGTTCTTC. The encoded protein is CASSYAAGPYNEQFF.

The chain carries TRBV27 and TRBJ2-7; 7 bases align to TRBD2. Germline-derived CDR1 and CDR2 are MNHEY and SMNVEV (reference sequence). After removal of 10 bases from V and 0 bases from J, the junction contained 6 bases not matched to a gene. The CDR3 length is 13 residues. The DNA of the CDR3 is TGTGCCACCGGGGGGAGAAACTCCTACGAGCAGTACTTC. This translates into CATGGRNSYEQYF.

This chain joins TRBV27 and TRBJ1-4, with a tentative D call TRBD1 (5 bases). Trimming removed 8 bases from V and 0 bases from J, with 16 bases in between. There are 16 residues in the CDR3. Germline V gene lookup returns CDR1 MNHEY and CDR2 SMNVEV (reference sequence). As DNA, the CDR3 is TGTGCCAGCGGCTCGCTCGGGGGAGCAACTAATGAAAAACTGTTTTTT. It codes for CASGSLGGATNEKLFF.

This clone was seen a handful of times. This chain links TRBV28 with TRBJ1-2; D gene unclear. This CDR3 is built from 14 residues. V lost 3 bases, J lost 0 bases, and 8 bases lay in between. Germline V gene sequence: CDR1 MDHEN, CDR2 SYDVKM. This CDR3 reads CASSLLTTNYGYTF. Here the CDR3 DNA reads TGTGCCAGCAGTTTGCTGACTACTAACTATGGCTACACCTTC.

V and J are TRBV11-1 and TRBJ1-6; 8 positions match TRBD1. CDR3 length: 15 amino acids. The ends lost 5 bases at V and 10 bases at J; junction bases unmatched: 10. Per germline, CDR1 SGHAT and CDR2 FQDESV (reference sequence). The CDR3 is CASSVNSGGGSPLHF. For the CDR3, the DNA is TGTGCCAGCAGCGTCAACTCAGGGGGCGGATCACCCCTCCACTTT.

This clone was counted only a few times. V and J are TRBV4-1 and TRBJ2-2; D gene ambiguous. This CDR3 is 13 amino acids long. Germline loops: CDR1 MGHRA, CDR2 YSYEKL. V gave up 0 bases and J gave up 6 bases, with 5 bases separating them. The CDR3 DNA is TGCGCCAGCAGCCAAGAAATCTCCGGGGAGCTGTTTTTT. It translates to CASSQEISGELFF.

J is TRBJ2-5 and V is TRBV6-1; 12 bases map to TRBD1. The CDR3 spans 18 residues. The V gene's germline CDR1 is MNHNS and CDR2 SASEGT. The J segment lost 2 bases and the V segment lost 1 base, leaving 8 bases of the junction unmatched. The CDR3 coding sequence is TGTGCCAGCAGTGAAGTTAGTGGGACAGGGGGCCTACAAGAGACCCAGTACTTC. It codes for CASSEVSGTGGLQETQYF.

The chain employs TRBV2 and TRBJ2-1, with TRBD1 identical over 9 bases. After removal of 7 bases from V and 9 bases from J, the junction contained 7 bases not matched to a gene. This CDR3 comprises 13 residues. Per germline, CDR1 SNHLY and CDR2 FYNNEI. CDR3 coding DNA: TGTGCCAGCACCCGGGACAGGGAGGGTGAGCAGTTCTTC. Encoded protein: CASTRDREGEQFF.

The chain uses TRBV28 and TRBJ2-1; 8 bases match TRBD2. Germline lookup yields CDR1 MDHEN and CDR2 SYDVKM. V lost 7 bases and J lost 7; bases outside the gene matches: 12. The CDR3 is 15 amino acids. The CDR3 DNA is TGTGCCAGCAAGGCTATCGGACTAGCAATAAATGAGCAGTTCTTC. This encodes CASKAIGLAINEQFF.

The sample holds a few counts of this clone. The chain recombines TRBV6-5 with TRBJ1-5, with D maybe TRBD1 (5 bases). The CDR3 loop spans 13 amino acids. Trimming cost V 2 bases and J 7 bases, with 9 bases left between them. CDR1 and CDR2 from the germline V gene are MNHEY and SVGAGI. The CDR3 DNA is TGTGCCAGCAGTTACCGCGGGGACCAGCCCCAGCATTTT. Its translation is CASSYRGDQPQHF.

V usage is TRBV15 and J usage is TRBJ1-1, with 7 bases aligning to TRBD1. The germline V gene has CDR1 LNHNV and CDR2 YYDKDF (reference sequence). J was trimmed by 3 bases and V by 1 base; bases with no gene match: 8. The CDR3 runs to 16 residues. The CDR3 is CATSRGRQGRYTEAFF. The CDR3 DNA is TGTGCCACCAGCAGAGGCCGACAGGGTAGGTACACTGAAGCTTTCTTT.

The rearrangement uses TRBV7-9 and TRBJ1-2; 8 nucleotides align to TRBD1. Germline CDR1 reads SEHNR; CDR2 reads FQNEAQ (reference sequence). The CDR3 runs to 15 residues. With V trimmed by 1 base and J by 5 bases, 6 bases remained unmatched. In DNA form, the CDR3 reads TGTGCCAGCAGCTTAGAATCGGGACAGGCATATGGCTACACCTTC. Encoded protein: CASSLESGQAYGYTF.

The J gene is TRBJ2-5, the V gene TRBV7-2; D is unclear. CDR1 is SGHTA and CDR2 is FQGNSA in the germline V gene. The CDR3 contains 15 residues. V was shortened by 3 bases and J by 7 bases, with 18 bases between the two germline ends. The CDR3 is CASSFFLEAGVTQYF. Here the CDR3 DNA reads TGTGCCAGCAGCTTTTTCCTCGAAGCTGGTGTGACCCAGTACTTC. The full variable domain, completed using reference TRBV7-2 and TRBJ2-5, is GAGVSQSPSNKVTEKGKDVELRCDPISGHTALYWYRQSLGQGLEFLIYFQGNSAPDKSGLPSDRFSAERTGGSVSTLTIQRTQQEDSAVYLCASSFFLEAGVTQYFGPGTRLLVL.

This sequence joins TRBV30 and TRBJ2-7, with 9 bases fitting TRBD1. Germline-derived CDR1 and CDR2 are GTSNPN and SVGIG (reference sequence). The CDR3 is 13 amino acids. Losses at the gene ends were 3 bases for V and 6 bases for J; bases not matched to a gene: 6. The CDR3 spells CAWSRDRDREQYF. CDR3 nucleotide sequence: TGTGCCTGGAGCCGGGACAGGGACCGCGAGCAGTACTTC.

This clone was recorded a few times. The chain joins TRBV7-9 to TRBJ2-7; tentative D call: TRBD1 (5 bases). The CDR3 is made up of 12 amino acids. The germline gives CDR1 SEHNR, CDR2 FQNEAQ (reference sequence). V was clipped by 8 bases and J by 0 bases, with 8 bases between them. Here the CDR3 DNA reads TGTGCCAGCTTAGGGGACTCCTACGAGCAGTACTTC. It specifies CASLGDSYEQYF.

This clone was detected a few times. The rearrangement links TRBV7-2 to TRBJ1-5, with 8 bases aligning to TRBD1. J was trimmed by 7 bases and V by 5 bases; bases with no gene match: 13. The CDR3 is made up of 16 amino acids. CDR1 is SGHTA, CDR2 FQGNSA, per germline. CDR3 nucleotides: TGTGCCAGCAGCACTTTTTCTGGACAGGGAGGACAGCCCCAGCATTTT. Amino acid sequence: CASSTFSGQGGQPQHF.

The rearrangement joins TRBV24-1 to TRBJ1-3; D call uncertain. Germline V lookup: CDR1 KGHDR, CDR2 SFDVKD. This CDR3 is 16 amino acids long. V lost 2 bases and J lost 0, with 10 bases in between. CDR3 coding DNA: TGTGCCACCAGTGATTCTTCGGAGCCCTCTGGAAACACCATATATTTT. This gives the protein CATSDSSEPSGNTIYF.

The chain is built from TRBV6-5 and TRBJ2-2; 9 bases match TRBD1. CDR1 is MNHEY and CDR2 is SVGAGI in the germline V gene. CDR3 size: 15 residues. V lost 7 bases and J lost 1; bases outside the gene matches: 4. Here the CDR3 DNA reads TGTGCCAGCAAGACGGGACAGGGGAACACCGGGGAGCTGTTTTTT. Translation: CASKTGQGNTGELFF.

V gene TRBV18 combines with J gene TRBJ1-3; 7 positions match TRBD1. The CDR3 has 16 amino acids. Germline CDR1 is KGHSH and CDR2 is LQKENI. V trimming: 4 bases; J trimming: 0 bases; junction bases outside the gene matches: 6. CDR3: CASSQPGQSSGNTIYF. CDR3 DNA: TGTGCCAGCTCACAGCCGGGACAGAGCTCTGGAAACACCATATATTTT.

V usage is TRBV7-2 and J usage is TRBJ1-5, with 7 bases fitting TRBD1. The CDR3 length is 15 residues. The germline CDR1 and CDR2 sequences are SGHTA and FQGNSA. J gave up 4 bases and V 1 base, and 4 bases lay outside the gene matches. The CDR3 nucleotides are TGTGCCAGCAGCTTAGACCCCAGGGGGAATCAGCCCCAGCATTTT. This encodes CASSLDPRGNQPQHF.

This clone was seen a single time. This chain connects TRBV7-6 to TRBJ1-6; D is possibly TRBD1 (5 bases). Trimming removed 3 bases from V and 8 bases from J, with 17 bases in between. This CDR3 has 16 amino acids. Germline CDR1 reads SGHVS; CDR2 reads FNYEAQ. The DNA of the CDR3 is TGTGCCAGCAGCTTGGGGGGGAGCGGTAATGATTCACCCCTCCACTTT. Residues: CASSLGGSGNDSPLHF. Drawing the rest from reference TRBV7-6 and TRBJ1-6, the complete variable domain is GAGVSQSPRYKVTKRGQDVALRCDPISGHVSLYWYRQALGQGPEFLTYFNYEAQQDKSGLPNDRFSAERPEGSISTLTIQRTEQRDSAMYRCASSLGGSGNDSPLHFGNGTRLTVT.

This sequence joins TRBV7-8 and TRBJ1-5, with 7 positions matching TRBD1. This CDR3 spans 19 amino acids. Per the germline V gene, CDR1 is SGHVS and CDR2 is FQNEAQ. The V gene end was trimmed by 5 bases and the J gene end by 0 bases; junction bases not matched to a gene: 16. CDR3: CASSAPPGQRLNSNQPQHF. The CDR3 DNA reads TGTGCCAGCAGCGCACCTCCGGGACAGAGGCTCAATAGCAATCAGCCCCAGCATTTT.

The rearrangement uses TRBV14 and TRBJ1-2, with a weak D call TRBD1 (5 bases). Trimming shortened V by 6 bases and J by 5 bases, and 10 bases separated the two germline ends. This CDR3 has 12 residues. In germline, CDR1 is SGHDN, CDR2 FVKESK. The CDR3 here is CASRDPGYGYTF. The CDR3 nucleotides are TGTGCCAGCAGAGACCCAGGGTATGGCTACACCTTC.

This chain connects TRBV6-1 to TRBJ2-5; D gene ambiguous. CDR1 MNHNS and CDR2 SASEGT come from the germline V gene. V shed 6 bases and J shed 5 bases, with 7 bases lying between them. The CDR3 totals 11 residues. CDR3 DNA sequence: TGTGCCAGCAGAGAGGTGGAGACCCAGTACTTC. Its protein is CASREVETQYF.

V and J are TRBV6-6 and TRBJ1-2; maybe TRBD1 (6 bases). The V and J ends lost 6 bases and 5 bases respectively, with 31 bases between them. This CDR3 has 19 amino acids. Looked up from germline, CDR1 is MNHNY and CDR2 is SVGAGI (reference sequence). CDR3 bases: TGTGCCAGCAGCCGATTTCGGGGGGCAAACTCTATTCGAGGGTATGGCTACACCTTC. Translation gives CASSRFRGANSIRGYGYTF.